This TCR beta chain is drawn from a study of blood T cell repertoires in COVID-19. Authors' methods: Reference gene primer amplification yielded estimated nucleated cell counts. TCRdb's copy holds only in-frame clones and misses some; the assay was immunoSEQ multiplex PCR. V, J and clone size reflect that table, while D and trimming were determined from the DNA. The sample carries about 300,000 clones, 85% recorded once. Assignments of participants to cohorts depended upon their own reported clinical history. Germline CDR1 reads SNHLY; CDR2 reads FYNNEI. Losses at the gene ends were 1 base for V and 3 bases for J; bases not matched to a gene: 9. The CDR3 covers 16 residues.

The chain recombines TRBV2 with TRBJ2-7; 7 bases line up with TRBD1. This sequence originates from a woman aged 25-40 years who had been exposed to COVID-19. Sequences were obtained from PBMCs or T cells enriched from blood (not recorded which). CDR3 nucleotides: TGTGCCAGCAGTGAAGGGCCCCGAGGGGGCCACTACGAGCAGTACTTC. It translates to CASSEGPRGGHYEQYF.